This TCR beta chain comes out of a study of shared clonotypes between healthy human individuals. In the study overall: Plates per donor: three CD4 naive, three CD4 memory, two CD8 naive, one CD8 memory.

Sequenced by immunoSEQ multiplex PCR; TCRdb stores in-frame clones only, minus some. This table has approximately 590,000 clones, nearly 97% appearing once. Naive CD8 cells were CD45RO-negative, positively selected for CCR7, excluding terminally differentiated effector memory CD45RA+ cells. Nashville, Tennessee was home to all donors, each a Caucasian adult. V was trimmed by 0 bases and J by 5 bases, leaving 13 bases between them. The CDR3 sequence is 15 residues long. CDR1 is MNHEY, CDR2 SVGAGI, per germline. Points on this clone: The antigen remains unidentified. This same CDR3 is encoded by further DNA sequences in the sample.

Study-wide results and caveats: A handful of donors showed sharing of about 4.8% of naive CD4 clonotypes. Despite large depth, rarefaction showed incomplete sorted-subset sequencing.

The sequencing sample was made of naive CD8+ T cells sorted from blood. This TCR was sampled from a woman aged 25 to 45 in good health. The chain employs TRBV6-5 and TRBJ1-1; tentatively, D is TRBD1 (6 bases). This chain's CDR3 is CASSYSRGGGTEAFF. CDR3 in DNA: TGTGCCAGCAGTTACTCGAGGGGGGGTGGAACTGAAGCTTTCTTT.